This TCR beta chain was sequenced for a study of T cell responses to AZD1222 COVID-19 vaccine. Regarding the study as a whole: Spike-wide coverage was observed for vaccine-associated CD4 TCRs, with dominant responses at 160-218 and 743-854.

To note about this clone: As yet, its antigen is unknown.

Profiled with immunoSEQ multiplex PCR; TCRdb holds only in-frame clones, not every one. The sample holds over 85,000 clones, approximately 89% seen once. This sequence was found in an adult who received the AZD1222 COVID-19 vaccine. Sequencing used peripheral blood, obtained 28 days after the second AZD1222 dose.

The CDR3 sequence is CASTMDSMNTEAFF. The CDR3 nucleotides are TGTGCCAGCACCATGGACAGTATGAACACTGAAGCTTTCTTT. The chain links TRBV2 to TRBJ1-1; D possibly corresponds to TRBD1 (6 bases). The germline V gene has CDR1 SNHLY and CDR2 FYNNEI. V lost 7 bases, J lost 0 bases, and 12 bases lay in between. The CDR3 is 14 residues long.